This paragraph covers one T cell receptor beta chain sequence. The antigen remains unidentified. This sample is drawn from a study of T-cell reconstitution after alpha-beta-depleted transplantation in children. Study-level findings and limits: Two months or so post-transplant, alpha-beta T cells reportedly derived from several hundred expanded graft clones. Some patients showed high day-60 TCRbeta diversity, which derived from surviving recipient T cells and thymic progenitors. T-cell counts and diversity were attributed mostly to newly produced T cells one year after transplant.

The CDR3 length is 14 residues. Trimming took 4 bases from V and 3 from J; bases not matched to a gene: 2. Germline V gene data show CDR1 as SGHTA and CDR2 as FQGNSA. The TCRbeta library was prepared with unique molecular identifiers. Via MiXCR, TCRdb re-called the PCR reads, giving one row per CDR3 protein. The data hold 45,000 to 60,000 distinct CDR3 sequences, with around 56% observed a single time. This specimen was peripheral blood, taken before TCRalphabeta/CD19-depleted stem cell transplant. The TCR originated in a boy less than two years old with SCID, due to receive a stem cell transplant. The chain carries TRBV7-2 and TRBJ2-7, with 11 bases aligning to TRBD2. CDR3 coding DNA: TGTGCCAGCAGCTCGCTAGCGGGGGGCTACGAGCAGTACTTC. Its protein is CASSSLAGGYEQYF.